This TCR beta chain was captured in a study of OX40 agonist ivuxolimab in advanced cancers. Produced via immunoSEQ multiplex PCR; TCRdb's table is partial and in-frame only. The profile shows 55,000 to 85,000 clones, 65% to 90% of them singletons. CDR1 is SGHRS and CDR2 is YFSETQ in the germline V gene. Trimming pared 0 bases from V and 0 bases from J, leaving 6 bases between. This CDR3 has 14 residues. V usage is TRBV5-1 and J usage is TRBJ1-1; D is unresolved. Sequenced material: CD4+ or CD8+ T cells sorted from blood, taken in a trial of the OX40 agonist ivuxolimab. The sequence derives from an adult with an advanced solid tumor such as melanoma, head and neck, liver or kidney cancer. The CDR3 coding sequence is TGCGCCAGCAGCTTGGTCGGTGTGAACACTGAAGCTTTCTTT. This sequence encodes CASSLVGVNTEAFF.